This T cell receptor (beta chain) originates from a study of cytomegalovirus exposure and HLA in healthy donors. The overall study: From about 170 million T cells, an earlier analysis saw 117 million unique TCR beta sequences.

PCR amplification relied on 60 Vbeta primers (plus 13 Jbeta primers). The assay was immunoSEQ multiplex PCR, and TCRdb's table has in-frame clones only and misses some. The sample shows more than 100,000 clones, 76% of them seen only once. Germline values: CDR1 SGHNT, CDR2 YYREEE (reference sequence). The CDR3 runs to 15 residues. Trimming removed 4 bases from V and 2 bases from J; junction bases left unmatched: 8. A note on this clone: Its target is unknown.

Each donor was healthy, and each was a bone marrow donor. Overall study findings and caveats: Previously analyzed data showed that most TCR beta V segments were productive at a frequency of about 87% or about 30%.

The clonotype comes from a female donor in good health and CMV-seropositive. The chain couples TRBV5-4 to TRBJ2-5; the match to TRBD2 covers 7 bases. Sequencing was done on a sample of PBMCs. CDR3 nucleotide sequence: TGTGCCAGCAGCCGGCTGGGACTACAACAAGAGACCCAGTACTTC. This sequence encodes CASSRLGLQQETQYF. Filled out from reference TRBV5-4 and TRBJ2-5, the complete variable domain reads ETGVTQSPTHLIKTRGQQVTLRCSSQSGHNTVSWYQQALGQGPQFIFQYYREEENGRGNFPPRFSGLQFPNYSSELNVNALELDDSALYLCASSRLGLQQETQYFGPGTRLLVL.